The next 9 T cell receptor beta chains were all read from a single sample in a study of early T cells in non-severe SARS-CoV-2 infection. In TCRdb, the 5' RACE reads were re-called with MiXCR into one record per CDR3 protein. The table records about 28,000 distinct CDR3 sequences, about 4.3% of them present only once. Sequenced material: whole blood, taken at baseline. The source is an adult who was a healthcare worker with PCR-confirmed SARS-CoV-2 infection or an uninfected control (not recorded which).

The V gene is TRBV27, the J gene TRBJ2-5, with D perhaps TRBD2 (7 bases). CDR3 length: 16 amino acids. Germline CDR1 reads MNHEY; CDR2 reads SMNVEV (reference sequence). V shed 0 bases and J shed 5 bases, with 16 bases lying between them. CDR3 bases: TGTGCCAGCAGTTTATCTGGTCCCGGGGGGCGGGAGACCCAGTACTTC. Translating gives CASSLSGPGGRETQYF.

The sample holds many counts of this clonotype. This chain uses TRBV10-3 with TRBJ2-6, with D maybe TRBD2 (5 bases). The CDR3 sequence is 18 residues long. Per germline, CDR1 ENHRY and CDR2 SYGVKD. Trimming took off 0 bases at V and 3 bases at J, with 15 bases between the two ends. The DNA for the CDR3 is TGTGCCATCAGTGAGTCGACTGGGCTGGGGAGTGGGGCCAACGTCCTGACTTTC. Its translation: CAISESTGLGSGANVLTF.

This clonotype was seen at least ten times. V and J are TRBV7-2 and TRBJ2-7, with D possibly matching TRBD2 (6 bases). The CDR3 has 12 amino acids. The germline gives CDR1 SGHTA, CDR2 FQGNSA. V was clipped by 0 bases and J by 6 bases, with 6 bases between them. CDR3 DNA sequence: TGTGCCAGCAGCTTAGCCGGGGGCGAGCAGTACTTC. It yields the protein CASSLAGGEQYF.

The sample holds many counts of this clonotype. The V call is TRBV5-8, the J call TRBJ2-1; 7 nucleotides match TRBD2. CDR1 and CDR2 (germline): SGHTS, YDEGEE. CDR3 size: 15 residues. The junction had 2 bases not matched to a gene; V was cut back by 2 bases and J by 0 bases. CDR3 in DNA: TGTGCCAGCAGCTTAGCGGGGCTCTCCTACAATGAGCAGTTCTTC. It encodes CASSLAGLSYNEQFF.

This clonotype was picked up a small number of times. The V gene is TRBV7-3, the J gene TRBJ2-1; the match to TRBD2 covers 7 bases. This CDR3 is 12 amino acids long. V shed 4 bases, J shed 9 bases, and the junction held 3 bases outside the gene matches. Germline lookup yields CDR1 SGHTA and CDR2 FQGTGA. In DNA form, the CDR3 reads TGTGCCAGCAGCTCCGGGGGGATTGAGCAGTTCTTC. Amino acids: CASSSGGIEQFF.

The rearrangement uses TRBV19 and TRBJ2-3, with D perhaps being TRBD1 or TRBD2 (6 bases each). V was pared by 0 bases and J by 2 bases, with 36 bases between. CDR1 and CDR2 from the germline V gene are LNHDA and SQIVND (reference sequence). This CDR3 region has 24 residues. The CDR3 is CASSIDSPGRAGRLTAGHTDTQYF. The CDR3 DNA reads as TGTGCCAGTAGTATAGACTCCCCCGGCCGTGCAGGCCGATTGACGGCGGGACACACAGATACGCAGTATTTT.

This clonotype has at least ten counts. This chain connects TRBV20-1 to TRBJ1-2; possible D gene TRBD1, 5 bases. The length of the CDR3 is 13 residues. CDR1 DFQATT and CDR2 SNEGSKA come from the germline V gene (reference sequence). V lost 4 bases, J lost 8 bases, and 17 bases lay in between. CDR3 protein: CSAKDGPWDGYTF. The CDR3 region has the DNA TGCAGTGCTAAAGATGGACCCTGGGACGGCTACACCTTC.

In this sample, this clonotype turned up many times. The chain links TRBV7-9 to TRBJ2-5; 8 bases line up with TRBD2. The CDR3 totals 15 residues. Trimming took 4 bases from V and 10 from J; bases not matched to a gene: 14. The germline CDR1 and CDR2 sequences are SEHNR and FQNEAQ (reference sequence). As DNA, the CDR3 is TGTGCCAGCAGCTCAACCGGGACTAGGAGGGAGGGCCAGTACTTC. It codes for CASSSTGTRREGQYF. The whole variable domain, filled in from reference TRBV7-9 and TRBJ2-5, reads DTGVSQNPRHKITKRGQNVTFRCDPISEHNRLYWYRQTLGQGPEFLTYFQNEAQLEKSRLLSDRFSAERPKGSFSTLEIQRTEQGDSAMYLCASSSTGTRREGQYFGPGTRLLVL.

This clonotype occurred many times. The V and J genes are TRBV11-2 and TRBJ2-1, with D possibly being TRBD2 (5 bases). Trimming took 5 bases from V and 3 from J, leaving 14 bases between them. This CDR3 is built from 15 residues. Germline CDR1 SGHAT, CDR2 FQNNGV. The CDR3 DNA follows: TGTGCCAGCAGCCTCGGCGCCGGGGTCTACAATGAGCAGTTCTTC. It encodes CASSLGAGVYNEQFF.